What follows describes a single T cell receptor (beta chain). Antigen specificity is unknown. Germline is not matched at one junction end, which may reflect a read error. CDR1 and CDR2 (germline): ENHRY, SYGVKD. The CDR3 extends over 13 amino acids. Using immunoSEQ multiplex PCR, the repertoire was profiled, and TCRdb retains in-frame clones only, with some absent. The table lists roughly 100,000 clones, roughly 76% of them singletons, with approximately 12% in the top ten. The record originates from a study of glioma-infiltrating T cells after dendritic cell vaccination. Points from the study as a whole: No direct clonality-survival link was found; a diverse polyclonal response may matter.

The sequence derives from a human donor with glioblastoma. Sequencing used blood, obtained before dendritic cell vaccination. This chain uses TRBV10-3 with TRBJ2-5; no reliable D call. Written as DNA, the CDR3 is TGTGCCAGCAGTGAAAACTTTCAAGAGACCCAGTACTTC. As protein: CASSENFQETQYF.